This T cell receptor beta chain was documented in a study of Graves' ophthalmopathy and Graves' hyperthyroidism. Turning to the study itself: The collection of peripheral blood took place at initial diagnosis, before any treatment.

Isolation of PBMCs was performed using over 9.5 ml of fresh peripheral blood. Amplification from RNA transcripts yielded the TCR beta CDR3 regions. RT-PCR in the first round used HTBI primers; a second-round multiplex PCR followed. TCRdb reprocessed the multiplex PCR reads with MiXCR, giving one entry per CDR3 protein. The sample gives approximately 160,000 distinct CDR3 sequences, 35% to 50% of which show up once; 8% to 9.5% is in the top ten. The germline V gene has CDR1 SGHTA and CDR2 FQGNSA. The V segment lost 10 bases and the J segment 4 bases; nucleotides outside the gene matches: 15. The CDR3 is 16 amino acids.

The gene calls are TRBV7-2 and TRBJ2-5; 10 nucleotides line up with TRBD1. The sequence was obtained from a man aged 30-40 years with Graves' ophthalmopathy. The sample taken for sequencing was peripheral blood. CDR3 residues: CATSDFSDRGRETQYF. Here the CDR3 DNA reads TGTGCCACCAGTGATTTCTCCGACAGGGGGCGAGAGACCCAGTACTTC.